What follows are 9 T cell receptor beta chains derived from one specimen sequenced in a study of early T cells in non-severe SARS-CoV-2 infection. TCRdb analysed the 5' RACE reads with MiXCR anew, one entry per CDR3 protein. This sample has about 71,000 distinct CDR3 sequences, with around 11% found just once. The sample here was whole blood, taken at baseline. The receptors stem from an adult who was a healthcare worker with PCR-confirmed SARS-CoV-2 infection or an uninfected control (not recorded which).

Only a few counts were recorded for this clonotype. The chain carries TRBV18 and TRBJ2-1; maybe TRBD2 (5 bases). The V gene lost 4 bases and the J gene lost 4 bases, with 8 bases spanning the gap. The length of the CDR3 is 13 residues. CDR1 KGHSH and CDR2 LQKENI come from the germline V gene. The CDR3 sequence is CASSRGNYNEQFF. The CDR3 bases are TGTGCCAGCTCACGAGGGAATTACAATGAGCAGTTCTTC.

The genes are TRBV29-1 and TRBJ2-5, with 8 nucleotides matching TRBD1. Trimming removed 7 bases from V and 2 bases from J; junction bases left unmatched: 3. Looked up from germline, CDR1 is SQVTM and CDR2 is ANQGSEA. The CDR3 runs 12 residues. The CDR3 protein is CSGRTGQETQYF. The CDR3 DNA reads as TGCAGCGGTCGGACAGGGCAAGAGACCCAGTACTTC.

CDR3 amino acids: CSVSMNTEAFF. CDR3 in DNA: TGCAGCGTTTCCATGAACACTGAAGCTTTCTTT. The chain carries TRBV29-1 and TRBJ1-1; no clear D gene. The CDR3 extends over 11 amino acids. Germline CDR1 SQVTM, CDR2 ANQGSEA. The V end lost 5 bases, the J end lost 0 bases, and 4 bases lay between the germline ends.

This clonotype was recorded a few times. The V call is TRBV27, the J call TRBJ2-7; TRBD1 might be the D (6 bases). CDR1 is MNHEY and CDR2 is SMNVEV in the germline V gene (reference sequence). CDR3 size: 11 residues. V was clipped by 8 bases and J by 2 bases, with 7 bases between them. CDR3 protein: CASAGAYEQYF. The CDR3 DNA sequence: TGTGCCAGCGCAGGGGCCTACGAGCAGTACTTC.

The V and J genes are TRBV7-2 and TRBJ2-5; 9 nucleotides align to TRBD2. From germline, CDR1 is SGHTA and CDR2 FQGNSA. The CDR3 consists of 15 residues. J lost 5 bases, V lost 1 base, and 5 bases had no gene match. CDR3 nucleotide sequence: TGTGCCAGCAGCTTAGTCGCGGGGGGGAAGGAGACCCAGTACTTC. As protein: CASSLVAGGKETQYF.

The genes are TRBV6-1 and TRBJ2-7; 7 bases fit TRBD1. The CDR3 is 12 residues long. V lost 7 bases to trimming and J lost 2 bases; unmatched junction nucleotides: 2. From germline, CDR1 is MNHNS and CDR2 SASEGT. CDR3 nucleotides: TGTGCCAGCACGACAGGGACCTACGAGCAGTACTTC. Translated, it gives CASTTGTYEQYF.

The rearrangement uses TRBV24-1 and TRBJ2-1; D is uncertain. This CDR3 has 14 amino acids. The germline V and J ends were trimmed by 7 bases and 1 base, with 10 bases remaining between them. The germline gives CDR1 KGHDR, CDR2 SFDVKD. CDR3 amino acids: CATSSSRSYNEQFF. DNA of the CDR3: TGTGCCACCAGCTCAAGTCGATCCTACAATGAGCAGTTCTTC.

The table lists this clonotype with many counts. The CDR3 loop reads CASSRHGGIYEQYF. Written as DNA, the CDR3 is TGTGCCAGCAGCCGCCACGGGGGGATCTACGAGCAGTACTTC. The chain combines TRBV6-5 with TRBJ2-7, with 7 nucleotides matching TRBD2. V shed 6 bases, J shed 3 bases, and the junction held 8 bases outside the gene matches. From germline, CDR1 is MNHEY and CDR2 SVGAGI. The CDR3 spans 14 residues.

The chain joins TRBV20-1 to TRBJ2-1; tentatively, D is TRBD1 or TRBD2 (6 bases each). V dropped 7 bases and J dropped 7 bases, with 11 bases sitting between them. The CDR3 has 11 residues. Germline V gene data show CDR1 as DFQATT and CDR2 as SNEGSKA (reference sequence). CDR3 bases: TGCAGTGTTGGGGGGCCGAATGAGCAGTTCTTC. Translated: CSVGGPNEQFF.